The 2 T cell receptor beta chains given below trace back to one sample, sequenced in a study of monozygotic twins with inflammatory bowel disease. Following a re-call of the 5' RACE reads, TCRdb has one entry per CDR3 protein and lacks DNA. The sample holds around 140,000 distinct CDR3 sequences. The sequenced material came from blood. The receptors shown here come from a human donor with ulcerative colitis or Crohn's disease, or a healthy co-twin of an affected twin (not recorded which).

The V and J genes are TRBV4-3 and TRBJ2-2. Germline CDR1 and CDR2: LGHNA and YSLEER. The CDR3 totals 12 residues. The CDR3 reads CASSQAYGELFF.

V is TRBV5-6 and J is TRBJ2-7; TCRdb gives TRBD1 as the D gene, but with no DNA this cannot be confirmed. CDR1 SGHDT and CDR2 YYEEEE come from the germline V gene. This CDR3 comprises 16 residues. The CDR3 spells CASSLQVGRKTYEQYF.